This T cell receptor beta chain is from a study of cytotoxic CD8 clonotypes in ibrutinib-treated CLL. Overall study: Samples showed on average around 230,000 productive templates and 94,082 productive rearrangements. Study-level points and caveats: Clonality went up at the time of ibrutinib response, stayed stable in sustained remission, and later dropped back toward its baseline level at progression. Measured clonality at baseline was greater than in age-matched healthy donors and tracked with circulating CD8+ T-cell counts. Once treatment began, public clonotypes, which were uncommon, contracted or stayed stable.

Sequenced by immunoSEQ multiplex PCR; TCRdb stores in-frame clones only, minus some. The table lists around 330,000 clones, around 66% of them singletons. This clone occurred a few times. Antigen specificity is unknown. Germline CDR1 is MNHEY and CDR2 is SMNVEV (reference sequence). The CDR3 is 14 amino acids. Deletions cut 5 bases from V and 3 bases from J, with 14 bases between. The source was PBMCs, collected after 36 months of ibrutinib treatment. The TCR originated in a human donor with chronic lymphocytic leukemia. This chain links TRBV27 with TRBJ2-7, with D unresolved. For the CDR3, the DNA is TGTGCCAGCAGTGAGCGACCGAGACTCTACGAGCAGTACTTC. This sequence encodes CASSERPRLYEQYF.